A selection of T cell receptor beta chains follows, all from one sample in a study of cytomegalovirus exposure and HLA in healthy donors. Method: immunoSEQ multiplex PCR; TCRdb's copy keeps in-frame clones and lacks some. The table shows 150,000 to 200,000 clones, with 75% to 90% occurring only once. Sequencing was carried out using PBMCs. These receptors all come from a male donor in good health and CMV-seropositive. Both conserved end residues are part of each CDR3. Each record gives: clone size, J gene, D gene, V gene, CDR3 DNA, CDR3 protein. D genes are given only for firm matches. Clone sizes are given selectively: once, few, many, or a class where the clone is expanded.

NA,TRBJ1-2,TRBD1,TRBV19,TGTGCCAGCCTACCAGGGGGACAGAACTATGGCTACACCTTC,CASLPGGQNYGYTF
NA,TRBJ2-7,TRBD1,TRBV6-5,TGTGCCAGCAGAAACACAGGGGACGAGCAGTACTTC,CASRNTGDEQYF
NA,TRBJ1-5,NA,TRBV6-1,TGTGCCAGCAGTTCCGGCGGGACGTATCAGCCCCAGCATTTT,CASSSGGTYQPQHF
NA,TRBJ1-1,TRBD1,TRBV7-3,TGTGCCAGCAGCTCCGGACAGGGGTCATCTGAAGCTTTCTTT,CASSSGQGSSEAFF
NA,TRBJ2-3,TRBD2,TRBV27,TGTGCCAGCAGTTTATGGACTAGCGTTCCAGATACGCAGTATTTT,CASSLWTSVPDTQYF
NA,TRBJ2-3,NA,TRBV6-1,TGTGCCAGCAGTGAAGCTGGGCCGCTTAGCACAGATACGCAGTATTTT,CASSEAGPLSTDTQYF
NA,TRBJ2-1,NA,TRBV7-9,TGTGCCAGCAGCTTATTATCGCGGGCCCAGTTCTTC,CASSLLSRAQFF
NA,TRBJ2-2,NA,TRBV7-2,TGTGCCAGCAGCTTAGTTGTCGGGGCCGGGGAGCTGTTTTTT,CASSLVVGAGELFF
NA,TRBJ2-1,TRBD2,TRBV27,TGTGCCAGCAGTCCTAGGGCGGTTAGCGGGACACCCCTAAATGAGCAGTTCTTC,CASSPRAVSGTPLNEQFF
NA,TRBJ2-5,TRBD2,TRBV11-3,TGTGCCAGCAGCTCGGGACTAGCGCCCCAAGAGACCCAGTACTTC,CASSSGLAPQETQYF
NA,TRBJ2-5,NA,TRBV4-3,TGCGCCAGCAGCCAAGAAACGGGGGAGACCCAGTACTTC,CASSQETGETQYF
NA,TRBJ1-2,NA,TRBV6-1,TGTGCCAGCTTCCGCTCAGATTACTATGGCTACACCTTC,CASFRSDYYGYTF
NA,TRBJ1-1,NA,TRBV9,TGTGCCAGCAGCGTAGGGAGTCTAGGACAAACCGAAGCTTTCTTT,CASSVGSLGQTEAFF
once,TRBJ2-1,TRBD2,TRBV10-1,TGCGCCAGCAGTCCAGGGGGGAAGACTAGCGGTGGGAATGAGCAGTTCTTC,CASSPGGKTSGGNEQFF
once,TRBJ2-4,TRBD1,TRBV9,TGTGCCAGCAGCGTAGGGGGACAGGGGAAGAACATTCAGTACTTC,CASSVGGQGKNIQYF
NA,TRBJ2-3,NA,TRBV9,TGTGCCAGCAGCTTTAGCTGGGGTAGCGCTTTTAGCACAGATACGCAGTATTTT,CASSFSWGSAFSTDTQYF
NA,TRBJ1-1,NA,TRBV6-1,TGTGCCAGCAGTACCGCTCGGGAAATCGGCACTGAAGCTTTCTTT,CASSTAREIGTEAFF
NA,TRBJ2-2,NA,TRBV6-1,TGTGCCAGCAGTGAACTGGGGGGAAGGGCCGGGGAGCTGTTTTTT,CASSELGGRAGELFF
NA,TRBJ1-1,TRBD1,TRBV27,TGTGCCAGCAGTACTCACAGGGGTACTGAAGCTTTCTTT,CASSTHRGTEAFF
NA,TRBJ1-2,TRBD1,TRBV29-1,TGCAGCGTTGAAGAAGGGACAGGGTGGCGAGGCTACACCTTC,CSVEEGTGWRGYTF
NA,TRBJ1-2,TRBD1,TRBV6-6,TGTGCCAGCAGTGGTGAAGGGGGCAACTATGGCTACACCTTC,CASSGEGGNYGYTF
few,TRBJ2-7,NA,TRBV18,TGTGCCAGCTCACGAGGGGGTTTGAGGACATCTACCTACGAGCAGTACTTC,CASSRGGLRTSTYEQYF
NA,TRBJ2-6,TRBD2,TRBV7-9,TGTTCCAGCAGCTTATCGACTAGCGGGAACTCTGGGGCCAACGTCCTGACTTTC,CSSSLSTSGNSGANVLTF
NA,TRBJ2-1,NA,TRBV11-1,TGTGCCAGCAGCTTAGACCGGCTAGCGAGTTACAATGAGCAGTTCTTC,CASSLDRLASYNEQFF
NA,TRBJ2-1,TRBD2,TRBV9,TGTGCCAGCAGCGTAGCCCCGGGGGGCTACAATGAGCAGTTCTTC,CASSVAPGGYNEQFF
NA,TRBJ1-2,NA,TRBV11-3,TGTGCCAGCAGCTTAGGGGCCGCCGGTGATGGCTACACCTTC,CASSLGAAGDGYTF
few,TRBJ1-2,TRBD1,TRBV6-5,TGTGCCAGCAGCCGCCAGGGGGGCTCCCTCTATGGCTACACCTTC,CASSRQGGSLYGYTF
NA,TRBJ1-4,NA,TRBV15,TGTGCCACCAGCAGGGCCTTGGGGGGGGAAGGTGAAAAACTGTTTTTT,CATSRALGGEGEKLFF
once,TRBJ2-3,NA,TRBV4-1,TGCGCCAGCAGCCAATTTTCGGGGTCTAGCACAGATACGCAGTATTTT,CASSQFSGSSTDTQYF
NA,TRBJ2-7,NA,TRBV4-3,TGCGCCAGCAGCCAAGATATGGGGGCCGCCTACGAGCAGTACTTC,CASSQDMGAAYEQYF
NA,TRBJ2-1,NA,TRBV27,TGTGCCAGCAGCCTCTACAATGAGCAGTTCTTC,CASSLYNEQFF
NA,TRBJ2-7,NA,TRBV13,TGTGCCAGCAGCATGGGACACAGCTACGAGCAGTACTTC,CASSMGHSYEQYF
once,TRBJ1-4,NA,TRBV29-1,TGCAGCGCTCGTCCCGGAGCAGGGTGGAATGAAAAACTGTTTTTT,CSARPGAGWNEKLFF
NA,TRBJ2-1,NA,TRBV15,TGTGCCACCGGCGACAGAAGTTCCTACAATGAGCAGTTCTTC,CATGDRSSYNEQFF
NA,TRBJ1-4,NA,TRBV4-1,TGCGCCAGCAGCCAAGTGGGGCACGAAAAACTGTTTTTT,CASSQVGHEKLFF
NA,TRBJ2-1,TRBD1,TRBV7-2,TGTGCCAGCCTACGGGACAGCTCCTACAATGAGCAGTTCTTC,CASLRDSSYNEQFF